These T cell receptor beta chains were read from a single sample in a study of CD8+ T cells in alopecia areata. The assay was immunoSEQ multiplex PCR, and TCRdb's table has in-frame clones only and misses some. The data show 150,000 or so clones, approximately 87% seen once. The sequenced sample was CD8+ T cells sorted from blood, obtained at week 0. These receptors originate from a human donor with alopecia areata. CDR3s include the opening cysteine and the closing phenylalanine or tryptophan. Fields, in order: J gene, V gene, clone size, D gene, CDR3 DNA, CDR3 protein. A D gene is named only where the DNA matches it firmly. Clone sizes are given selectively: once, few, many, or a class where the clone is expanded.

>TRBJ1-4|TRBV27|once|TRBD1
TGTGCCAGCAGTTTCCGGGACAGGAAGAATGAAAAACTGTTTTTT
CASSFRDRKNEKLFF
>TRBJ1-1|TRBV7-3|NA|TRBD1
TGTGCCAGCAGCTTAAACCCAGGGGGTACCACTGAAGCTTTCTTT
CASSLNPGGTTEAFF
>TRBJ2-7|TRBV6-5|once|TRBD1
TGTGCCAGCAGTCCGGGACAGGGGGCATACGAGCAGTACTTC
CASSPGQGAYEQYF
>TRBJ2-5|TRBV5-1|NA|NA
TGCGCCAGCAGCCCAGCAACAGGGTTAGGGGAGACCCAGTACTTC
CASSPATGLGETQYF
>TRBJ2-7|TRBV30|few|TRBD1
TGTGCCTGGGGGGACAGGGTGGCCTACGAGCAGTACTTC
CAWGDRVAYEQYF
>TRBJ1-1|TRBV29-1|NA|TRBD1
TGCAGCACTTGGACAGGGCACACTGAAGCTTTCTTT
CSTWTGHTEAFF
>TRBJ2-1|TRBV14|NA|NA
TGTGCCAGCAGCCAAGAATCTAGCCCAGGACAGTTCTTC
CASSQESSPGQFF
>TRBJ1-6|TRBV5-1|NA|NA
TGCGCCAGCAGCTTGCTGCCGGGCAGCTCCTATAATTCACCCCTCCACTTT
CASSLLPGSSYNSPLHF
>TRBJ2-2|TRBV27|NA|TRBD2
TGTGCCAGCCCTCCCGGTAGGCTAGCGGGACCCGGGGAGCTGTTTTTT
CASPPGRLAGPGELFF
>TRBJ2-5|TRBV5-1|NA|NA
TGCGCCAGCAGCTTGGGGTTCCAAGAGACCCAGTACTTC
CASSLGFQETQYF
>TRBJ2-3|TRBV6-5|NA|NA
TGTGCCAGCAGTTACTACAGCACAGATACGCAGTATTTT
CASSYYSTDTQYF
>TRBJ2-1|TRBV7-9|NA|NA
TGTGCCAGCAGCTTATATGAGGTGGCGCCTGAGCAGTTCTTC
CASSLYEVAPEQFF
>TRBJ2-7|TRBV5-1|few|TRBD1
TGCGCCAGCAGCACCGGGACAGTTTACGAGCAGTACTTC
CASSTGTVYEQYF
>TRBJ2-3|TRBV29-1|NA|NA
TGCAGCGTTGAAGAAGCACAGACTCTAGATACGCAGTATTTT
CSVEEAQTLDTQYF
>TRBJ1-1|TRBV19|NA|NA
TGCGCCAGTAGTATGGGGAACACTGAAGCTTTCTTT
CASSMGNTEAFF
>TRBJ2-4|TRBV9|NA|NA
TGTGCCAGCAGCGTAACAGGGAGGGACATTCAGTACTTC
CASSVTGRDIQYF
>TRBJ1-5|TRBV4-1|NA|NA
TGCGCCAGCAGCCAAGGGCCCACGTATAGCAATCAGCCCCAGCATTTT
CASSQGPTYSNQPQHF
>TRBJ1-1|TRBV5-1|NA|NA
TGCGCCAGCAGCGCGGAACAGGGCCAGGCTTTCTTT
CASSAEQGQAFF
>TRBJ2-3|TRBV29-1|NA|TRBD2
TGCAGCGTGCAGCGGAGCGGGGGGCTGGCAGATACGCAGTATTTT
CSVQRSGGLADTQYF
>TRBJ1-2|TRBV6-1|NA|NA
TGCGCCCGGAGGGAGGAGGATGACTATGGCTACACCTTC
CARREEDDYGYTF
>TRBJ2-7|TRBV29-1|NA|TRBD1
TGCAGCGTCCAAACCACCCCAGACAGGGGAGCCTACGAGCAGTACTTC
CSVQTTPDRGAYEQYF
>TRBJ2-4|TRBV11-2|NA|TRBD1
TGTGCCAGCAGCTTAGCACAACGCCACACAGGGGGAATAAACATTCAGTACTTC
CASSLAQRHTGGINIQYF
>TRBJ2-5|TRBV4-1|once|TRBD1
TGCGCCAGCAGCCAAGAAGAGACAGGGTCGGAGACCCAGTACTTC
CASSQEETGSETQYF
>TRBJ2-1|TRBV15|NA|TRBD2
TGTGCCACCAGCGCACCGACTAGCGGCGGTGAGCAGTTCTTC
CATSAPTSGGEQFF
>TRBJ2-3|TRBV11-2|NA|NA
TGTGCCAGCAGCTGGACCCCGGAGAGCACAGATACGCAGTATTTT
CASSWTPESTDTQYF
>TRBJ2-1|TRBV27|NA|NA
TGTGCCAGCAGTTTATCATGGGGGAATCTCCCCAATGAGCAGTTCTTC
CASSLSWGNLPNEQFF
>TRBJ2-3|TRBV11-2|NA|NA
TGTGCCAGCAGCTTAACGGCGGTCCTCAGGGAGACGCAGTATTTT
CASSLTAVLRETQYF
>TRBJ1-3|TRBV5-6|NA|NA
TGTGCCAGCAGCTCAGAGGGGAGTCGAACTGGAAACACCATATATTTT
CASSSEGSRTGNTIYF
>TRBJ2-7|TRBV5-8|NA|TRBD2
TGTGCCAGCAGCGTCCGGGACTACTCCTACGAGCAGTACTTC
CASSVRDYSYEQYF
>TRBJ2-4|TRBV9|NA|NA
TGTGCCAGCAGCGGACGCCGGGGGGCCAAAAACATTCAGTACTTC
CASSGRRGAKNIQYF
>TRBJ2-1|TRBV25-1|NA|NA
TGTGCCAGCAGTGAGCGGAGTGTGGCGGATGAGCAGTTCTTC
CASSERSVADEQFF